The sequence of this TCR beta chain was determined in a study of STAT5B mutations in CD4+ large granular lymphocyte leukemia. Study context: Among healthy controls, a particular HLA allele went with more CDR3 'QG' motifs.

This was a survey-level run. Assay used: immunoSEQ multiplex PCR; TCRdb lists only in-frame clones, some missing. The table lists 35,000 to 40,000 clones, around 75% of them singletons. V lost 1 base, J lost 2 bases, and 11 bases lay in between. This CDR3 has 15 residues. Germline V lookup: CDR1 LNHDA, CDR2 SQIVND (reference sequence). The chain uses TRBV19 and TRBJ1-2; D is perhaps TRBD1 (5 bases). This TCR was sampled from a human donor in good health. Input material: CD4+ T cells from blood buffy coats. The CDR3 nucleotides are TGTGCCAGTAGTATAGTGGCAGGGACCAACTATGGCTACACCTTC. Its protein product is CASSIVAGTNYGYTF.